This TCR beta chain appears in the sequencing data of a study of blood T cell repertoires in COVID-19. Looking at the study overall: COVID-19 samples collected from the United States, Italy and Spain covered acute and convalescent phases.

TCRdb's table, derived via immunoSEQ multiplex PCR, lists solely in-frame clones and lacks some. This sample has approximately 240,000 clones, with about 83% found just once. CDR3 length equals 13 residues. Germline CDR1 and CDR2: MNHEY and SMNVEV (reference sequence). V was cut by 3 bases and J by 5 bases, with 8 bases left in between. The chain combines TRBV27 with TRBJ1-5, with D uncertain. Sequencing used peripheral blood. This TCR was sampled from a man between 45 and 60 years old with acute or convalescent COVID-19. The CDR3: CASSLSGDQPQHF. The CDR3 nucleotides are TGTGCCAGCAGTTTGTCCGGGGATCAGCCCCAGCATTTT.